The rows below give T cell receptor beta chains drawn from one sample of a study of blood T cell repertoires in COVID-19. The protocol was immunoSEQ multiplex PCR, while the TCRdb copy is restricted to in-frame clones and leaves out a portion. The sample consists of 150,000 to 190,000 clones, roughly nine tenths of them appearing once. The source material was peripheral blood. The receptors originated from a woman aged 40 to 49 with acute or convalescent COVID-19. Both conserved end residues are part of each CDR3. The order of the fields is V gene, D gene, clone size, J gene, CDR3 protein, CDR3 DNA. The D gene is left open where the match is weak. Clone sizes are given selectively: once, few, many, or a class where the clone is expanded.

>TRBV6-2/TRBV6-3|TRBD2|-|TRBJ2-1
CASSYIAGGLNLHNEQFF
TGTGCCAGCAGTTACATAGCGGGGGGGCTAAATCTCCACAATGAGCAGTTCTTC
>TRBV28|TRBD1|-|TRBJ2-3
CASSSGTASTDTQYF
TGTGCCAGCAGTTCTGGGACAGCGAGCACAGATACGCAGTATTTT
>TRBV2|-|-|TRBJ2-1
CASRTATGSYNEQFF
TGTGCCAGCAGGACGGCGACTGGGTCCTACAATGAGCAGTTCTTC
>TRBV3-1/TRBV3-2|-|-|TRBJ2-2
CASSRDWRRGGTGELFF
TGTGCCAGCAGTCGCGACTGGCGCCGGGGTGGCACCGGGGAGCTGTTTTTT
>TRBV11-2|TRBD2|-|TRBJ2-5
CASSFTSGAGETQYF
TGTGCCAGCAGCTTCACTAGCGGAGCTGGGGAGACCCAGTACTTC
>TRBV30|-|-|TRBJ2-2
CAWSAEPGPGVTGELFF
TGTGCCTGGAGTGCAGAACCGGGCCCCGGGGTGACGGGGGAGCTGTTTTTT
>TRBV29-1|-|-|TRBJ1-1
CSVPTGRTEAFF
TGCAGCGTACCGACAGGCCGTACAGAAGCTTTCTTT
>TRBV2|-|-|TRBJ2-4
CASSEYPGRKNIQYF
TGTGCCAGCAGTGAATATCCGGGAAGAAAAAACATTCAGTACTTC
>TRBV19|-|-|TRBJ2-1
CASSMSGDSYNEQFF
TGTGCCAGTAGTATGTCCGGAGACTCCTACAATGAGCAGTTCTTC
>TRBV9|TRBD2|-|TRBJ2-1
CASSVDGRSSYNEQFF
TGTGCCAGCAGCGTAGACGGGAGGAGCTCCTACAATGAGCAGTTCTTC
>TRBV7-2|-|-|TRBJ2-3
CASSLSGGPDTQYF
TGTGCCAGCAGCTTATCCGGGGGACCAGATACGCAGTATTTT
>TRBV7-9|-|-|TRBJ2-3
CASSLVEKGVGF
TGTGCCAGCAGCTTAGTGGAAAAGGGAGTTGGGTTT
>TRBV7-8|TRBD2|few|TRBJ2-3
CASSREGLAGVDTQYF
TGTGCCAGCAGCCGAGAGGGACTAGCGGGAGTCGATACGCAGTATTTT
>TRBV28|TRBD1|-|TRBJ1-5
CASSSTDRGMLKPQHF
TGTGCCAGCAGTAGCACGGACAGGGGGATGCTAAAGCCCCAGCATTTT
>TRBV7-9|-|-|TRBJ2-5
CASSFHRYNQETQYF
TGTGCCAGCAGCTTTCACAGATACAATCAAGAGACCCAGTACTTC
>TRBV5-8|TRBD1|-|TRBJ2-1
CASRGQSLSYNEQFF
TGTGCCAGCAGGGGACAGTCCCTCTCCTACAATGAGCAGTTCTTC
>TRBV7-2|-|-|TRBJ2-7
CASSSGRDYEQYF
TGTGCCAGCAGCTCCGGACGGGACTACGAGCAGTACTTC
>TRBV29-1|-|-|TRBJ1-1
CSVGWAGYTEAFF
TGCAGCGTTGGTTGGGCGGGATACACTGAAGCTTTCTTT
>TRBV5-8|TRBD2|-|TRBJ2-2
CASSTDGRTGELFF
TGTGCCAGCAGCACGGACGGGAGGACCGGGGAGCTGTTTTTT
>TRBV11-3|TRBD2|-|TRBJ2-3
CASSLTSGIGDTQYF
TGTGCCAGCAGCTTAACTAGCGGGATAGGAGATACGCAGTATTTT
>TRBV4-2|TRBD2|-|TRBJ2-1
CASSQRTSGSNEQFF
TGTGCCAGCAGCCAAAGGACTAGCGGGAGCAATGAGCAGTTCTTC
>TRBV3-1/TRBV3-2|-|-|TRBJ1-1
CASSQGGVLNTEAFF
TGTGCCAGCAGCCAGGGGGGGGTCCTGAACACTGAAGCTTTCTTT
>TRBV19|-|-|TRBJ2-1
CASSINPGTALPTEQFF
TGTGCCAGTAGTATCAATCCGGGAACCGCCTTACCAACTGAGCAGTTCTTC
>TRBV5-1|TRBD2|-|TRBJ2-5
CASSLFGGRAQETQYF
TGCGCCAGCAGCTTGTTCGGCGGGAGGGCACAAGAGACCCAGTACTTC
>TRBV7-8|TRBD2|-|TRBJ2-3
CASSLEPRLAGGPDTQYF
TGTGCCAGCAGCTTAGAACCCAGGCTAGCGGGAGGGCCAGATACGCAGTATTTT
>TRBV10-1|-|-|TRBJ2-7
CASSESHKTYEQYF
TGCGCCAGCAGTGAGTCCCACAAAACCTACGAGCAGTACTTC